This T cell receptor (beta chain) was retrieved from a study of blood T cell repertoires in COVID-19. Study-wide background: Material from acute and convalescent COVID-19 was sourced from the United States, Italy and Spain. In each case, the material was cDNA or gDNA derived from T cells, B-cell-depleted T cells, or PBMCs.

Method: immunoSEQ multiplex PCR; TCRdb's copy keeps in-frame clones and lacks some. The sample contains about 100,000 clones, 88% of which appear only once. The CDR3 is 14 residues long. CDR1 and CDR2 (germline): LGHNA, YNFKEQ. V shed 1 base, J shed 5 bases, and the junction held 0 bases outside the gene matches. V usage is TRBV4-2 and J usage is TRBJ2-3, with TRBD2 identical over 10 bases. Sequencing input: peripheral blood. This receptor was identified in a woman in her sixties with acute or convalescent COVID-19. In nucleotides, the CDR3 is TGTGCCAGCAGCCAAGGACTAGCGGGAGATACGCAGTATTTT. It specifies CASSQGLAGDTQYF.